A single sample gave rise to the 7 T cell receptor beta chains below, sequenced in a study of long-term antiretroviral therapy in people with HIV. The authors ran the immunoSEQ assay, v3.0, at survey level. Profiled with immunoSEQ multiplex PCR; TCRdb holds only in-frame clones, not every one. The sample has tens of thousands of clones, 90% to 95% seen once. This specimen was unsorted PBMCs, taken 3.1 years after starting antiretroviral therapy. The receptor source for this set is a man between 18 and 35 years old with HIV.

For the CDR3, the DNA is TGTGCCAGCACCCAAGCGACAGGGGGGTCCTACGAGCAGTACTTC. It codes for CASTQATGGSYEQYF. The chain is built from TRBV6-6 and TRBJ2-7; 9 bases map to TRBD1. The trim removed 7 bases at V and 1 base at J, leaving 8 bases unmatched. The length of the CDR3 is 15 residues. Germline V CDR1 and CDR2: MNHNY, SVGAGI (reference sequence).

The CDR3 is CASSIAGSTDTQYF. CDR3 nucleotides: TGTGCCAGTAGTATAGCGGGCAGTACAGATACGCAGTATTTT. The V gene is TRBV19, the J gene TRBJ2-3; no firm D call. Deletions cut 1 base from V and 3 bases from J, with 8 bases between. In germline, CDR1 is LNHDA, CDR2 SQIVND (reference sequence). The CDR3 has 14 amino acids.

The V call is TRBV14, the J call TRBJ1-1; D unclear. Trimming removed 4 bases at V and 3 bases at J, with 15 bases between. Germline assignment: CDR1 SGHDN and CDR2 FVKESK. The CDR3 consists of 15 residues. CDR3 protein: CASSPRVRFYTEAFF. As DNA, the CDR3 is TGTGCCAGCAGCCCCAGAGTAAGATTCTACACTGAAGCTTTCTTT.

The rearrangement uses TRBV13 and TRBJ1-1, with D possibly being TRBD1 (5 bases). The CDR3 contains 12 residues. Germline lookup yields CDR1 PRHDT and CDR2 FYEKMQ (reference sequence). V was pared by 5 bases and J by 1 base, with 5 bases between. CDR3 sequence (DNA): TGTGCCAGCAGCGGGGGGAACACTGAAGCTTTCTTT. Translation: CASSGGNTEAFF.

The chain employs TRBV29-1 and TRBJ2-4; no reliable D call. From germline, CDR1 is SQVTM and CDR2 ANQGSEA. Between the trimmed V and J ends, which lost 3 bases and 1 base, there was a span of 7 bases. The CDR3 loop spans 13 amino acids. CDR3 region: CSVDGQAKNIQYF. Here the CDR3 DNA reads TGCAGCGTTGACGGGCAGGCCAAAAACATTCAGTACTTC. Full variable domain (rest looked up from reference TRBV29-1 and TRBJ2-4): SAVISQKPSRDICQRGTSLTIQCQVDSQVTMMFWYRQQPGQSLTLIATANQGSEATYESGFVIDKFPISRPNLTFSTLTVSNMSPEDSSIYLCSVDGQAKNIQYFGAGTRLSVL.

The chain joins TRBV6-5 to TRBJ1-6, with a tentative D call TRBD1 (6 bases). Between the trimmed V and J ends, which lost 6 bases and 10 bases, there was a span of 10 bases. This CDR3 region has 12 residues. The germline gives CDR1 MNHEY, CDR2 SVGAGI. CDR3 sequence reads: CASRGGMSPLHF. For the CDR3, the DNA is TGTGCCAGCAGAGGGGGGATGTCACCCCTCCACTTT.

This sequence joins TRBV18 and TRBJ2-7; 8 nucleotides agree with TRBD1. Germline V lookup: CDR1 KGHSH, CDR2 LQKENI. The J segment lost 5 bases and the V segment lost 3 bases, leaving 6 bases of the junction unmatched. The CDR3 sequence is 14 residues long. The CDR3 region has the DNA TGTGCCAGCTCACCCCAGGGACAGGTGGACGAGCAGTACTTC. Protein product: CASSPQGQVDEQYF.